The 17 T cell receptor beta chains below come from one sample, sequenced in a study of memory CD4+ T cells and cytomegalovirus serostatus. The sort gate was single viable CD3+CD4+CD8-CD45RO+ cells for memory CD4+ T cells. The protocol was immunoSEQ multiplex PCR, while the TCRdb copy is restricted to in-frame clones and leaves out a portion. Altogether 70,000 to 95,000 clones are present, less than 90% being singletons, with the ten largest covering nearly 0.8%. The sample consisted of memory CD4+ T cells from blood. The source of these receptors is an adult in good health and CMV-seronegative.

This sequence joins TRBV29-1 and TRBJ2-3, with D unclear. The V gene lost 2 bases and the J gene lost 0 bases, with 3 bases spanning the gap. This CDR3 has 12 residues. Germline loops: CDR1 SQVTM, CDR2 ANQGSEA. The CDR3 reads CSVELSTDTQYF. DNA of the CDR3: TGCAGCGTTGAACTGAGCACAGATACGCAGTATTTT.

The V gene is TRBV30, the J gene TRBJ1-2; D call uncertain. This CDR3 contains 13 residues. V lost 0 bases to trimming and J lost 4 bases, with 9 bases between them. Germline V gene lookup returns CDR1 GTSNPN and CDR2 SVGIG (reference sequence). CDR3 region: CAWSVQASYGYTF. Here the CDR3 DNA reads TGTGCCTGGAGTGTCCAGGCAAGCTATGGCTACACCTTC.

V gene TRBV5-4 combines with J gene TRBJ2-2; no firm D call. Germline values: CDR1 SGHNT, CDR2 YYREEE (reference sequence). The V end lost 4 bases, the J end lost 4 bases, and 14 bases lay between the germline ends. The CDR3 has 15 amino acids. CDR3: CASSQEYLGTGELFF. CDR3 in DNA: TGTGCCAGCAGCCAAGAATACCTGGGCACCGGGGAGCTGTTTTTT. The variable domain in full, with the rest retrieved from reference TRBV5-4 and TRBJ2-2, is ETGVTQSPTHLIKTRGQQVTLRCSSQSGHNTVSWYQQALGQGPQFIFQYYREEENGRGNFPPRFSGLQFPNYSSELNVNALELDDSALYLCASSQEYLGTGELFFGEGSRLTVL.

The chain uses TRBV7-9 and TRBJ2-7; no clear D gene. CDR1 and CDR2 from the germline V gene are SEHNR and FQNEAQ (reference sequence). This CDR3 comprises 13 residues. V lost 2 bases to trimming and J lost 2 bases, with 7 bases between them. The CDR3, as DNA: TGTGCCAGCAGCTTAAAGGGTGCCTACGAGCAGTACTTC. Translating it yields CASSLKGAYEQYF.

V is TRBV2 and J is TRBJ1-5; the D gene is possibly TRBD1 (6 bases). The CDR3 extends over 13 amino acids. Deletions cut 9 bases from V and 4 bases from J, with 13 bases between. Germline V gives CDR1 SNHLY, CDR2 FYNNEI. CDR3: CASSPGANQPQHF. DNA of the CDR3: TGTGCCAGTAGTCCGGGGGCAAATCAGCCCCAGCATTTT.

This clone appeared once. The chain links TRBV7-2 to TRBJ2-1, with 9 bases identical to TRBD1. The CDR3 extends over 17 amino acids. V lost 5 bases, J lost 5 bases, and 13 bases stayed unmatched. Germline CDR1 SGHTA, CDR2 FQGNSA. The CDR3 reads CASSPRRRQGDNNEQFF. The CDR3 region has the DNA TGTGCCAGCAGCCCCCGGAGACGACAGGGGGACAACAATGAGCAGTTCTTC.

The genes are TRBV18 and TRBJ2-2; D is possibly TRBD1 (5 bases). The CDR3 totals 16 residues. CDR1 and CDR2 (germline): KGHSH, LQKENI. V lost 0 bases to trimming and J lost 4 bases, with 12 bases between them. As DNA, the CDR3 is TGTGCCAGCTCACCACCGAACTCAGGGCGCACCGGGGAGCTGTTTTTT. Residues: CASSPPNSGRTGELFF.

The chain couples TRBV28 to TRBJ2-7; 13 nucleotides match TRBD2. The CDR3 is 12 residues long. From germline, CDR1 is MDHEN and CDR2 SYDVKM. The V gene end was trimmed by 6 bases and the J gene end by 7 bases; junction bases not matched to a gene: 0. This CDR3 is CASRGLAGEQYF. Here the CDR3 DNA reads TGTGCCAGCAGGGGACTAGCGGGGGAGCAGTACTTC.

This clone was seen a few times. The CDR3 coding sequence is TGTGCCAGCAGCGCTACAGGGGGCACTGAAGCTTTCTTT. Translating gives CASSATGGTEAFF. The V call is TRBV7-9, the J call TRBJ1-1; 8 bases are a match to TRBD1. In germline, CDR1 is SEHNR, CDR2 FQNEAQ (reference sequence). This CDR3 contains 13 residues. J lost 4 bases, V lost 5 bases, and 3 bases had no gene match. Full variable domain (rest looked up from reference TRBV7-9 and TRBJ1-1): DTGVSQNPRHKITKRGQNVTFRCDPISEHNRLYWYRQTLGQGPEFLTYFQNEAQLEKSRLLSDRFSAERPKGSFSTLEIQRTEQGDSAMYLCASSATGGTEAFFGQGTRLTVV.

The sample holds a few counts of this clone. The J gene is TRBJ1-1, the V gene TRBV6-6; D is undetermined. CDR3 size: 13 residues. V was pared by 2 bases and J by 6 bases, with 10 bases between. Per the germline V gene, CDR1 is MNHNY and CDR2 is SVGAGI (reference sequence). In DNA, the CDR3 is TGTGCCAGCAGTTACGGGCTGGGCGCTGAAGCTTTCTTT. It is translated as CASSYGLGAEAFF.

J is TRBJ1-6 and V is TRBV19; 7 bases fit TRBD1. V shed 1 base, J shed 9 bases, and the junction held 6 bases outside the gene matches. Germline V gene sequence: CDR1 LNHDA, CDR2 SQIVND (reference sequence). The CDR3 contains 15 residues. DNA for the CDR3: TGTGCCAGTAGTATAGCAGACAGGGCCGGTTCACCCCTCCACTTT. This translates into CASSIADRAGSPLHF.

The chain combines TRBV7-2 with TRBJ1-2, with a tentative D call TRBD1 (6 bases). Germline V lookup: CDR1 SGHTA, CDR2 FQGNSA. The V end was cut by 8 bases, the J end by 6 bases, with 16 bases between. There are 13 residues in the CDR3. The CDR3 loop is CASARQDLDGYTF. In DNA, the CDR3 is TGTGCCAGCGCTAGACAGGACCTCGATGGCTACACCTTC.

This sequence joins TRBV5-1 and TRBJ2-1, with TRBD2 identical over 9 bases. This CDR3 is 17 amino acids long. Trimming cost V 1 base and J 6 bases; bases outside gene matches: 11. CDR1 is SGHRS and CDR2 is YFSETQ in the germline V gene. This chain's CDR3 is CASSLRIAGVDGNEQFF. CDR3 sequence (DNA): TGCGCCAGCAGCTTGCGAATAGCGGGGGTGGATGGCAATGAGCAGTTCTTC.

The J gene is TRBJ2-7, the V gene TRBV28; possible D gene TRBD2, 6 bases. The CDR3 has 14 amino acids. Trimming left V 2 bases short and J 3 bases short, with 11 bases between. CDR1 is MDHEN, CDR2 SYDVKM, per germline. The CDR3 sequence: CASSLGTSFYEQYF. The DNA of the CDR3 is TGTGCCAGCAGTTTAGGGACTTCCTTCTACGAGCAGTACTTC.

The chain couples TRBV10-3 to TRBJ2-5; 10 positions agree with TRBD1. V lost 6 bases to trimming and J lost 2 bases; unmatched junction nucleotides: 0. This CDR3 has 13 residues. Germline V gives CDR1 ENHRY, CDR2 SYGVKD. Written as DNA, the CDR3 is TGTGCCATCAGGGACAGGGGGCAAGAGACCCAGTACTTC. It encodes CAIRDRGQETQYF.

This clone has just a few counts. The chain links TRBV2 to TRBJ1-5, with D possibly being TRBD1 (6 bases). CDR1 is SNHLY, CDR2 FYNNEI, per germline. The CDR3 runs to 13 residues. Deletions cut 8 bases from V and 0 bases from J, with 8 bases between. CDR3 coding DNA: TGTGCCAGCGGGGGCTATAGCAATCAGCCCCAGCATTTT. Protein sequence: CASGGYSNQPQHF.

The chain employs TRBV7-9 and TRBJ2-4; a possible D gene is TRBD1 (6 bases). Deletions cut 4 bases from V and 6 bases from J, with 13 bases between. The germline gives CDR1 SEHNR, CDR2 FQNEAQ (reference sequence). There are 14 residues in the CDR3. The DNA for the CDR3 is TGTGCCAGCAGCTCGCTACAGGGTAGAAACATTCAGTACTTC. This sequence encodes CASSSLQGRNIQYF.